This record looks at one T cell receptor (beta chain) sequence and its context. The sample comes from a study of shared clonotypes between healthy human individuals. Clones were read by immunoSEQ multiplex PCR, and TCRdb kept only the in-frame ones, dropping some. The profile shows some 680,000 clones, 73% of them singletons. The germline CDR1 and CDR2 sequences are LGHNA and YNFKEQ. This CDR3 is 17 amino acids long. Trimming cost V 0 bases and J 6 bases; bases outside gene matches: 9. What was sequenced was memory CD4+ T cells sorted from blood. Subset: CD45RA-negative fraction. This sequence joins TRBV4-2 and TRBJ2-4; 9 nucleotides align to TRBD2. This clonotype was sampled from a young woman in good health. DNA of the CDR3: TGTGCCAGCAGCCAAGATATTGCGGGAGGGCCCGGAAACATTCAGTACTTC. Protein sequence: CASSQDIAGGPGNIQYF.